Presented here are 20 T cell receptor beta chains from one specimen sequenced in a study of blood T cell repertoires in COVID-19. Only in-frame clones appear in the TCRdb table, and some are missing; sequencing was by immunoSEQ multiplex PCR. The data show a few hundred thousand clones, approximately 84% seen once. Sequencing was done on a sample of PBMCs or T cells enriched from blood (not recorded which). Receptor source: a woman in her twenties or thirties who had recovered from COVID-19.

The chain combines TRBV19 with TRBJ1-1, with TRBD1 matching 7 bases. CDR1 and CDR2 from the germline V gene are LNHDA and SQIVND (reference sequence). With V trimmed by 3 bases and J by 7 bases, 8 bases remained unmatched. The CDR3 extends over 14 amino acids. The CDR3 DNA sequence: TGTGCCAGTAGTATGGGACAGCCTCGGGGTGAAGCTTTCTTT. Translating it yields CASSMGQPRGEAFF.

V gene TRBV19 combines with J gene TRBJ2-7; 8 bases align to TRBD2. The V segment lost 5 bases and the J segment 2 bases; nucleotides outside the gene matches: 5. Germline-derived CDR1 and CDR2 are LNHDA and SQIVND (reference sequence). This CDR3 region has 14 residues. In nucleotides, the CDR3 is TGTGCCAGTAGTGCAACTAGCGGTACCTACGAGCAGTACTTC. Translating gives CASSATSGTYEQYF.

This chain joins TRBV5-1 and TRBJ1-1, with 11 nucleotides matching TRBD1. Germline V gene sequence: CDR1 SGHRS, CDR2 YFSETQ. There are 15 residues in the CDR3. V lost 0 bases to trimming and J lost 4 bases; unmatched junction nucleotides: 2. In DNA, the CDR3 is TGCGCCAGCAGCTTGGTTGGGACAGGGGGCACTGAAGCTTTCTTT. It yields the protein CASSLVGTGGTEAFF. The full variable domain, rest sourced from reference TRBV5-1 and TRBJ1-1, is KAGVTQTPRYLIKTRGQQVTLSCSPISGHRSVSWYQQTPGQGLQFLFEYFSETQRNKGNFPGRFSGRQFSNSRSEMNVSTLELGDSALYLCASSLVGTGGTEAFFGQGTRLTVV.

The chain joins TRBV5-1 to TRBJ2-7; weak D call: TRBD2 (7 bases). Germline CDR1 and CDR2: SGHRS and YFSETQ. This CDR3 spans 15 amino acids. V was shortened by 0 bases and J by 5 bases, with 15 bases between the two germline ends. CDR3 amino acids: CASSLGRGEGDEQYF. The CDR3 nucleotides read TGCGCCAGCAGCTTGGGCCGGGGGGAGGGGGACGAGCAGTACTTC.

The chain has TRBV18 and TRBJ1-2; 9 bases map to TRBD1. The CDR3 contains 15 residues. Germline-derived CDR1 and CDR2 are KGHSH and LQKENI. The V gene end was trimmed by 2 bases and the J gene end by 4 bases; junction bases not matched to a gene: 5. CDR3 coding DNA: TGTGCCAGCTCACCAGAGACAGGGGGTACCTATGGCTACACCTTC. Protein: CASSPETGGTYGYTF. The full variable domain, its missing parts supplied by reference TRBV18 and TRBJ1-2, is NAGVMQNPRHLVRRRGQEARLRCSPMKGHSHVYWYRQLPEEGLKFMVYLQKENIIDESGMPKERFSAEFPKEGPSILRIQQVVRGDSAAYFCASSPETGGTYGYTFGSGTRLTVV.

The chain is built from TRBV5-6 and TRBJ2-1; 9 bases match TRBD2. The CDR3 is 16 amino acids. Germline trimming cut 5 bases from V and 5 bases from J; bases unmatched to any gene: 11. Germline CDR1 reads SGHDT; CDR2 reads YYEEEE. This chain's CDR3 is CASSSPGLAADNEQFF. The CDR3 bases are TGTGCCAGCAGTTCACCGGGACTAGCAGCCGACAATGAGCAGTTCTTC.

This chain joins TRBV5-1 and TRBJ1-1; D not resolved. The CDR3 length is 14 residues. Germline lookup yields CDR1 SGHRS and CDR2 YFSETQ. V gave up 5 bases and J gave up 1 base, with 12 bases separating them. CDR3 loop: CASRAGSENTEAFF. CDR3 nucleotides: TGCGCCAGCAGGGCAGGATCAGAGAACACTGAAGCTTTCTTT.

V gene TRBV27 combines with J gene TRBJ2-7; a possible D gene is TRBD1 (5 bases). CDR1 and CDR2 (germline): MNHEY, SMNVEV (reference sequence). Trimming removed 6 bases at V and 0 bases at J, with 12 bases between. The CDR3 length is 14 residues. The CDR3 DNA is TGTGCCAGCAGACCCAAGGGGTCCTCCTACGAGCAGTACTTC. Amino acids: CASRPKGSSYEQYF.

This clone was seen just once. The chain links TRBV6-5 to TRBJ2-7; no firm D call. The CDR3 has 12 amino acids. Germline CDR1 MNHEY, CDR2 SVGAGI. Trimming removed 4 bases at V and 3 bases at J, with 7 bases between. In DNA form, the CDR3 reads TGTGCCAGCAGTTCTCCTTTCTACGAGCAGTACTTC. Translated, it gives CASSSPFYEQYF.

V gene TRBV14 combines with J gene TRBJ2-7; D possibly corresponds to TRBD2 (6 bases). V lost 6 bases, J lost 4 bases, and 13 bases lay in between. The CDR3 consists of 13 residues. Germline loops: CDR1 SGHDN, CDR2 FVKESK. The CDR3 DNA follows: TGTGCCAGCAGTCCCCCCGGGGGTTACGAGCAGTACTTC. Translation: CASSPPGGYEQYF.

The chain joins TRBV7-9 to TRBJ2-1, with a possible D match to TRBD2 (7 bases). CDR3 length equals 15 residues. V lost 2 bases and J 5 bases, leaving 13 bases between the germline ends. In germline, CDR1 is SEHNR, CDR2 FQNEAQ (reference sequence). The CDR3 loop is CASSLLAGAHNEQFF. CDR3 nucleotides: TGTGCCAGCAGCTTATTGGCGGGGGCTCACAATGAGCAGTTCTTC.

This clone was counted once. The J gene is TRBJ2-1, the V gene TRBV28; D is ambiguous. Germline-derived CDR1 and CDR2 are MDHEN and SYDVKM. CDR3 size: 15 residues. V was pared by 1 base and J by 0 bases, with 7 bases between. CDR3 protein: CASSLFSSSYNEQFF. CDR3 DNA sequence: TGTGCCAGCAGTTTATTCTCGAGCTCCTACAATGAGCAGTTCTTC.

The V gene is TRBV5-5, the J gene TRBJ2-1, with 11 bases identical to TRBD2. The germline V gene encodes CDR1 SGHKS and CDR2 YYEKEE (reference sequence). The CDR3 consists of 19 residues. The V segment lost 3 bases and the J segment 0 bases; nucleotides outside the gene matches: 11. The CDR3 coding sequence is TGTGCCAGCAGCTGGGGACTAGCGGCTATGGCGAGCTCCTACAATGAGCAGTTCTTC. Its protein is CASSWGLAAMASSYNEQFF.

The chain employs TRBV7-9 and TRBJ1-1; the D gene is possibly TRBD1 (6 bases). Germline assignment: CDR1 SEHNR and CDR2 FQNEAQ (reference sequence). This CDR3 comprises 17 residues. V lost 1 base and J 0 bases, leaving 15 bases between the germline ends. CDR3 coding DNA: TGTGCCAGCAGCTTAGGAGGGCGAACAGGGTTGAACACTGAAGCTTTCTTT. The encoded protein is CASSLGGRTGLNTEAFF.

The gene calls are TRBV3-1 (or the pseudogene TRBV3-2) and TRBJ1-2; 7 bases align to TRBD1. CDR1 and CDR2 from the germline V gene are LGHDT and YNNKEL (reference sequence). J gave up 4 bases and V 1 base, and 3 bases lay outside the gene matches. The CDR3 consists of 14 residues. DNA for the CDR3: TGTGCCAGCAGCCAAGCTGGGACAGCCTATGGCTACACCTTC. Translating gives CASSQAGTAYGYTF.

This chain joins TRBV28 and TRBJ2-7; TRBD2 matches at 11 bases. The V segment lost 5 bases and the J segment 1 base; nucleotides outside the gene matches: 7. The CDR3 spans 16 residues. From germline, CDR1 is MDHEN and CDR2 SYDVKM. In DNA form, the CDR3 reads TGTGCCAGCAGTCATGGGACTAGCGGAGGATCCTACGAGCAGTACTTC. Amino acid sequence: CASSHGTSGGSYEQYF.

This clone was observed a few times. This sequence joins TRBV3-1 (or the pseudogene TRBV3-2) and TRBJ1-1; 8 bases agree with TRBD1. This CDR3 is 13 amino acids long. The germline CDR1 and CDR2 sequences are LGHDT and YNNKEL (reference sequence). The J segment lost 6 bases and the V segment lost 5 bases, leaving 5 bases of the junction unmatched. The CDR3 sequence is CASSGQGASEAFF. The CDR3, as DNA: TGTGCCAGCAGCGGTCAGGGGGCATCTGAAGCTTTCTTT.

This chain connects TRBV7-8 to TRBJ2-1, with 7 positions matching TRBD2. The J segment lost 8 bases and the V segment lost 3 bases, leaving 13 bases of the junction unmatched. Germline CDR1 SGHVS, CDR2 FQNEAQ. The CDR3 has 16 residues. The CDR3: CASSFRPGLPTYEQFF. The CDR3 DNA follows: TGTGCCAGCAGCTTCCGACCGGGACTACCTACCTATGAGCAGTTCTTC.

J is TRBJ1-4 and V is TRBV9; 8 positions match TRBD1. This CDR3 region has 14 residues. Trimming removed 3 bases from V and 8 bases from J; junction bases left unmatched: 6. Germline assignment: CDR1 SGDLS and CDR2 YYNGEE. The DNA for the CDR3 is TGTGCCAGCAGCGGGCAGGGGGCGAAGGAAAAACTGTTTTTT. Its translation: CASSGQGAKEKLFF.

CDR3 in amino acids: CASSQVRGYEQYF. The DNA of the CDR3 is TGCGCCAGCAGCCAAGTTCGGGGGTACGAGCAGTACTTC. This chain links TRBV4-1 with TRBJ2-7, with D tentatively TRBD2 (6 bases). This CDR3 is built from 13 residues. V dropped 1 base and J dropped 4 bases, with 8 bases sitting between them. In germline, CDR1 is MGHRA, CDR2 YSYEKL.